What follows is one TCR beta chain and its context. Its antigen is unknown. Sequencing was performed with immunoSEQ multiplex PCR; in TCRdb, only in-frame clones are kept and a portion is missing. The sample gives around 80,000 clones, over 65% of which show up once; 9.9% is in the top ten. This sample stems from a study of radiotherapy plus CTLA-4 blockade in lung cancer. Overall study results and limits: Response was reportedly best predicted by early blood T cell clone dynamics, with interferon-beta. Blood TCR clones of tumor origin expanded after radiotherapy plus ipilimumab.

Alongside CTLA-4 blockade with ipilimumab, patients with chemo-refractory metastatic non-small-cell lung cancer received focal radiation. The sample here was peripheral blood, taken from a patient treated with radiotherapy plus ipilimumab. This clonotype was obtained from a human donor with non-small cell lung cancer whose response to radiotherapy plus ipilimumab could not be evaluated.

This CDR3 reads CASSLGGLHQETQYF. The CDR3 DNA is TGTGCCAGCAGCTTAGGGGGACTACACCAAGAGACCCAGTACTTC. The chain uses TRBV7-2 and TRBJ2-5; TRBD2 matches at 7 bases. This CDR3 spans 15 amino acids. Germline values: CDR1 SGHTA, CDR2 FQGNSA. The V segment lost 1 base and the J segment 0 bases; nucleotides outside the gene matches: 2. Based on the CDR3 plus reference TRBV7-2 and TRBJ2-5, the full variable domain is GAGVSQSPSNKVTEKGKDVELRCDPISGHTALYWYRQSLGQGLEFLIYFQGNSAPDKSGLPSDRFSAERTGGSVSTLTIQRTQQEDSAVYLCASSLGGLHQETQYFGPGTRLLVL.